This T cell receptor (beta chain) came from a study of PD-1 blockade in classical Hodgkin lymphoma (dated by TCRdb to between 2020 and 2021). Notes on the research overall: Nivolumab dosing was 3 mg/kg intravenously every 2 weeks, continuing until either disease progression or unacceptable toxicity. To define a peripheral blood immune signature of response to PD-1 blockade in classical Hodgkin lymphoma, the study combined TCR beta sequencing with CyTOF. What the work shows at the level of the full study, not this receptor alone: The study was restricted to a single clinical trial cohort, and the causes of repertoire differences, possibly disease activity or prior therapy, were left undefined. Baseline diversity similar to that of newly diagnosed patients was observed in trial patients achieving complete response, whereas significantly lower diversity was observed in partial responders and progressors. Baseline TCR diversity was reported as lower in newly diagnosed patients than in healthy donors, and lower still in relapsed/refractory patients. By C4D1, a significant rise was seen in CD4+ TCR diversity but not in CD8+ TCR diversity (p=0.0027 vs p=0.16), and the rise was most apparent among complete responders (p=0.02). Lower diversity was observed in patients in whom nivolumab was started less than 1 year after ASCT, and these patients were excluded from later analyses so that confounding by immune reconstitution would be avoided.

Remarks on this clone: The antigen this receptor binds is unknown. No base quality values were provided; no much bigger clone lies one nucleotide off.

The junction shows trimming of 3 bases on V and 4 bases on J, and the gene matches do not reach 4 bases of it. CDR1 and CDR2 were assigned from the germline V gene (reference sequence) as SGHKS and YYEKEE. Measured from the cysteine to the phenylalanine, the CDR3 is 14 residues long. Only the CDR3 portion is preserved as DNA: 42 bases, with reading frame beginning at the first base. The time point label corresponds to: cycle 4 day 1 (C4D1), after 5 to 7 weeks of nivolumab. All trial patients had relapsed after autologous stem cell transplantation, with cohorts A, B and C differing in prior brentuximab vedotin exposure. The trial cohort included 55 to 65 patients with relapsed/refractory classical Hodgkin lymphoma, and each patient had a best overall response of complete response, partial response or progressive disease. Single-agent nivolumab was administered to trial patients in the multi-cohort phase II CheckMate 205 trial. An independent review committee assessed best overall response using the 2007 International Working Group response criteria. Trial PBMCs were collected immediately before nivolumab initiation (C1D1) and during therapy at cycle 2 day 1 and cycle 4 day 1. Peripheral blood was collected in 8 mL Vacutainer Cell Preparation Tubes, from which PBMCs were isolated by centrifugation and then cryopreserved.

The Qiagen DNeasy kit was used to extract genomic DNA from unsorted PBMCs and from the negatively selected CD4+ and CD8+ fractions. TCR beta CDR3 regions were amplified by immunoSEQ multiplex PCR using primers annealing to V and J segments. A synthetic immune receptor repertoire was used to minimize amplification bias, and any remaining bias was removed computationally after sequencing. In the authors' own workflow: Custom Python scripts were used to quantify repertoire diversity as the Shannon entropy index. The unsorted, CD4+ and CD8+ repertoires were each analyzed separately, with the exception of combined analyses, where CD4+ and CD8+ sequences were merged in silico. A clone was considered expanded if an increase in frequency of at least 2-fold after treatment relative to C1D1 was found, and a pseudocount of 0.5 was applied to clones undetected at baseline. Singleton clones were defined as clones with 0 or 1 copy at C1D1, and non-singleton clones were defined as clones with 2 or more copies. Clones expanded in unsorted samples were assigned a CD4+, CD8+ or unknown annotation through matching of protein sequences in sorted samples from the same patient. Diversity changes from C1D1 to C4D1 were tested in paired samples using Wilcoxon tests. Not all clones reach the TCRdb copy of this immuneACCESS table, which keeps in-frame sequences only. Checked studies attribute under half of the gap to unresolved V genes and leave the rest unexplained. The DNA was the basis for D and trimming; V, J and clone size are from that table. The sample data list about 94,000 clones, and roughly 91% of these were observed just once. The ten largest clonotypes hold 2% of the sample.

Here the chain combines TRBV5-5 and TRBJ1-1, and TRBD1 aligns with 9 junction nucleotides. Source: peripheral blood mononuclear cells (PBMCs), taken before the fourth cycle of nivolumab. This sequence was found in a human donor with classical Hodgkin lymphoma. The nucleotide sequence is given as TGTGCCAGCAGCTCACGGGACAGGGCCACTGAAGCTTTCTTT. Its coded protein is CASSSRDRATEAFF.